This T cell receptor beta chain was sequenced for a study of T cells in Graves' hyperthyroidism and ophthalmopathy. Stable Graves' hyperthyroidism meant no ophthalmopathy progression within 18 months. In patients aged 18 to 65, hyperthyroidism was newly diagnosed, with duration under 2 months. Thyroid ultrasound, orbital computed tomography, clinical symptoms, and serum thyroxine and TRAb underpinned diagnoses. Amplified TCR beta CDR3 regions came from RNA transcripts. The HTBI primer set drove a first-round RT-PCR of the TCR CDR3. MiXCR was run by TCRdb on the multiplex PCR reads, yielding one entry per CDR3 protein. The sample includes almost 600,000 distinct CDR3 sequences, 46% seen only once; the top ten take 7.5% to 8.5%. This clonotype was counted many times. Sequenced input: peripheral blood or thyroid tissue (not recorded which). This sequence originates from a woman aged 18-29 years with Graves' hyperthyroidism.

For the CDR3, the DNA is TGTGCCAGCAGTTTTTGGACAGTGAGGGACACCATATATTTT. It yields the protein CASSFWTVRDTIYF. This rearrangement joins TRBV12-3 or TRBV12-4 to TRBJ1-3; D may be TRBD1 (6 bases). Trimming left V 3 bases short and J 8 bases short, with 14 bases between. This CDR3 comprises 14 residues.